These 4 T cell receptor beta chains were sequenced from one sample in a study of shared clonotypes between healthy human individuals (dated by TCRdb to about 2020). Receptor libraries were prepared by the immunoSEQ multiplex PCR assay. Imported from immuneACCESS, the table was reduced by TCRdb to in-frame sequences with V and J called. These copies leave out some clones; in studies compared against another copy, an unresolved V gene accounts for under half, and the cause of the remainder is not known. This sample holds about 2 million clones; over 85% were observed only once. 0.9% to 1.3% of the sample goes to the ten largest clones. CD8 naive samples were CD45RO-negative cells positively selected for CCR7, giving a CD45RA+CCR7+ population that excluded TemRA cells. Sequencing input: naive CD8+ T cells sorted from blood. The cell subset or site label on this specimen signifies: CD45RA+CCR7+. These receptors were obtained from a man between 18 and 29 years old in good health.

The chain joins TRBV7-8 to TRBJ2-7, with 7 bases matching TRBD2. Germline V gene sequence: CDR1 SGHVS, CDR2 FQNEAQ. This CDR3 is 17 amino acids long. V lost 5 bases to trimming and J lost 0 bases; unmatched junction nucleotides: 13. The CDR3 is CASSLPGGNLSSYEQYF. DNA for the CDR3: TGTGCCAGCAGCCTACCGGGAGGAAATCTCAGCTCCTACGAGCAGTACTTC.

V usage is TRBV6-6 and J usage is TRBJ1-2; D unresolved. This CDR3 comprises 13 residues. Trimming stripped 2 bases from V and 4 bases from J, with 8 bases between. CDR1 and CDR2 from the germline V gene are MNHNY and SVGAGI (reference sequence). CDR3 in amino acids: CASSYGVGYGYTF. CDR3 bases: TGTGCCAGCAGTTACGGGGTCGGCTATGGCTACACCTTC.

This chain links TRBV29-1 with TRBJ2-3; no clear D gene. The germline CDR1 and CDR2 sequences are SQVTM and ANQGSEA. The CDR3 sequence is 14 residues long. The V end was cut by 4 bases, the J end by 2 bases, with 13 bases between. The CDR3: CSVAPAGSTDTQYF. CDR3 sequence (DNA): TGCAGCGTTGCCCCCGCCGGCTCCACAGATACGCAGTATTTT.

This clone has just one count. This chain joins TRBV6-6 and TRBJ2-1; D unresolved. The CDR3 consists of 14 residues. Germline-derived CDR1 and CDR2 are MNHNY and SVGAGI (reference sequence). The V end was cut by 2 bases, the J end by 2 bases, with 7 bases between. The CDR3 sequence is CASSYPGAYNEQFF. CDR3 in DNA: TGTGCCAGCAGTTACCCAGGAGCCTACAATGAGCAGTTCTTC.